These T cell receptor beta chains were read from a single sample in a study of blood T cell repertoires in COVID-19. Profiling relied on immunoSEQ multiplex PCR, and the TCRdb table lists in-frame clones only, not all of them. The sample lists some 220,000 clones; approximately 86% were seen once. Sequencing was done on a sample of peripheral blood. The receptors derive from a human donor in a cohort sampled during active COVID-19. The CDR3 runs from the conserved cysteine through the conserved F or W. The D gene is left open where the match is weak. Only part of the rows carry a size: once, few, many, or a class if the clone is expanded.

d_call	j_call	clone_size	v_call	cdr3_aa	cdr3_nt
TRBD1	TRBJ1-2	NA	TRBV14	CASSQSGQVAWDYGYTF	TGTGCCAGCAGCCAATCTGGACAGGTCGCATGGGACTATGGCTACACCTTC
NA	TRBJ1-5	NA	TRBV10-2	CATGAGLGQPQHF	TGCGCCACTGGGGCAGGGCTAGGGCAGCCCCAGCATTTT
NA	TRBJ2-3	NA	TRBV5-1	CASGFSTWSTDTQYF	TGCGCCAGCGGTTTCTCGACTTGGAGCACAGATACGCAGTATTTT
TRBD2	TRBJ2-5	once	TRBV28	CASSLTYWVAGGPIGGETQYF	TGTGCCAGCAGTTTAACTTATTGGGTAGCGGGGGGCCCCATTGGGGGAGAGACCCAGTACTTC
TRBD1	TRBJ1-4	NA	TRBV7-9	CASSFSGTVNEKLFF	TGTGCCAGCAGCTTTTCCGGGACAGTGAATGAAAAACTGTTTTTT
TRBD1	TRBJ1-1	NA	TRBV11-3	CASSSGQGSQTEAFF	TGTGCCAGCAGCTCGGGACAGGGTTCGCAGACTGAAGCTTTCTTT
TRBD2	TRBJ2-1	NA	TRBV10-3	CAISETASGGHNEQFF	TGTGCCATCAGTGAGACTGCTAGCGGGGGGCACAATGAGCAGTTCTTC
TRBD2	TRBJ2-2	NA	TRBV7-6	CASSGRGSGTTGELFF	TGTGCCAGCAGCGGGAGGGGTAGCGGGACGACCGGGGAGCTGTTTTTT
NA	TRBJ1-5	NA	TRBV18	CASSPDGGENNQPQHF	TGTGCCAGCTCACCAGACGGAGGGGAGAACAATCAGCCCCAGCATTTT
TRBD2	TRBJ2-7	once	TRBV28	CASSLLGVRWGSGRVWGHEQYF	TGTGCCAGCAGTCTTCTCGGGGTCCGGTGGGGTAGCGGGAGGGTCTGGGGACACGAGCAGTACTTC
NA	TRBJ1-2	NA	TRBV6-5	CASSFTTGTNYGYTF	TGTGCCAGCAGTTTTACTACAGGAACTAACTATGGCTACACCTTC
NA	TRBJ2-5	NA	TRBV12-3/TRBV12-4	CASSWTDWETQYF	TGTGCCAGCAGTTGGACAGACTGGGAGACCCAGTACTTC
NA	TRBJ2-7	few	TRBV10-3	CAISDPNREVYEQYF	TGTGCCATCAGTGATCCCAACAGGGAAGTCTACGAGCAGTACTTC
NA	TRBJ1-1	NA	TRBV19	CASSTGQNAEAFF	TGTGCCAGTAGTACTGGACAGAACGCTGAAGCTTTCTTT
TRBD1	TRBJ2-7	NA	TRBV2	CASSGTGNYEQYF	TGTGCCAGCTCGGGGACAGGGAACTACGAGCAGTACTTC
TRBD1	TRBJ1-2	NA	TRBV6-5	CASSYSQGASYGYTF	TGTGCCAGCAGTTACTCGCAGGGGGCTTCCTATGGCTACACCTTC
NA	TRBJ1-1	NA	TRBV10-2	CASEQGRETEAFF	TGCGCCAGCGAACAGGGAAGGGAGACTGAAGCTTTCTTT
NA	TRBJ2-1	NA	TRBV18	CASSPGQNNNEQFF	TGTGCCAGCTCACCCGGACAGAATAACAATGAGCAGTTCTTC
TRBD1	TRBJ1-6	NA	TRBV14	CASSLSRGRNSPLHF	TGTGCCAGCAGCCTCTCCAGGGGGCGAAATTCACCCCTCCACTTT
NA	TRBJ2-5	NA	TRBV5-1	CASSLGQIQETQYF	TGCGCCAGCAGCTTGGGGCAGATACAAGAGACCCAGTACTTC
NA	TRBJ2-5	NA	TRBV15	CATSRVRKAKSAETQYF	TGTGCCACCAGCAGAGTTCGTAAAGCAAAATCCGCAGAGACCCAGTACTTC
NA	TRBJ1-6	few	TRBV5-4	CASSIDSFKSPLHF	TGTGCCAGCAGCATCGACAGCTTCAAATCACCCCTCCACTTT
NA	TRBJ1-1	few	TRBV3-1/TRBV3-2	CASSQQGSRAEAFF	TGTGCCAGCAGCCAACAGGGGAGTAGGGCTGAAGCTTTCTTT
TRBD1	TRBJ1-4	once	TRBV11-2	CASSLGTGEKLFF	TGTGCCAGCAGCCTAGGGACAGGAGAAAAACTGTTTTTT
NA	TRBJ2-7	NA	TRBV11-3	CASSGAGAVSYEQYF	TGTGCCAGCAGCGGAGCTGGCGCGGTCTCCTACGAGCAGTACTTC
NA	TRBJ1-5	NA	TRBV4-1	CASSQTFSDREKHF	TGCGCCAGCAGCCAGACATTCTCGGACAGAGAAAAGCATTTT
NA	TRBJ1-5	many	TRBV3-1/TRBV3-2	CASSQGTGSNQPQHF	TGTGCCAGCAGCCAGGGTACAGGCTCCAATCAGCCCCAGCATTTT
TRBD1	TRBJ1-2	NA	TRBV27	CASSSAQGAHGYTF	TGTGCCAGCAGTTCGGCCCAGGGGGCACATGGCTACACCTTC
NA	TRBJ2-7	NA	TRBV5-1	CASSLVSQGTYEQYF	TGCGCCAGCAGCTTGGTTTCACAGGGAACCTACGAGCAGTACTTC
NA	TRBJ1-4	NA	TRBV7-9	CASSQFATNEKLFF	TGTGCCAGCAGCCAATTTGCAACTAATGAAAAACTGTTTTTT
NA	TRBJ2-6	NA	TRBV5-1	CASSLAPPGGANVLTF	TGCGCCAGCAGCTTGGCGCCTCCGGGTGGGGCCAACGTCCTGACTTTC
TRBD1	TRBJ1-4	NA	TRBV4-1	CASSQVRTGYEKLFF	TGCGCCAGCAGCCAAGTCAGGACAGGGTATGAAAAACTGTTTTTT
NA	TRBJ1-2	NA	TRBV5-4	CASSEGSGGYGYTF	TGTGCCAGCTCTGAAGGCTCCGGAGGCTATGGCTACACCTTC
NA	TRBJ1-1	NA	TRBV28	CASSLEGLPEAFF	TGTGCCAGCAGTTTAGAGGGCCTCCCTGAAGCTTTCTTT
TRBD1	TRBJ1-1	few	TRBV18	CASSPRTGGPMNTEAFF	TGTGCCAGCTCACCAAGGACAGGGGGCCCGATGAACACTGAAGCTTTCTTT
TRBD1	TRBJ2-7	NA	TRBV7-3	CASSFRDRPYEQYF	TGTGCCAGCAGCTTTCGGGACAGGCCCTACGAGCAGTACTTC
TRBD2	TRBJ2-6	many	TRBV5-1	CASSLAGILFGAGANVLTF	TGCGCCAGCAGCTTAGCGGGAATACTATTTGGGGCTGGGGCCAACGTCCTGACTTTC
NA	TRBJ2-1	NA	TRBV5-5	CASSLQLGRGYALMNEQFF	TGTGCCAGCAGCTTGCAATTAGGCAGGGGATACGCTCTAATGAATGAGCAGTTCTTC
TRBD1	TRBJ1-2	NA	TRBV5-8	CASSLGGTGSDGYTF	TGTGCCAGCAGCTTGGGGGGGACAGGAAGTGATGGCTACACCTTC
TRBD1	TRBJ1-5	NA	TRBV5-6	CASSRQGGNQPQHF	TGTGCCAGCAGCCGGCAGGGGGGCAATCAGCCCCAGCATTTT
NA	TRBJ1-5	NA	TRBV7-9	CASSQVSANQPQHF	TGTGCCAGCAGCCAAGTTAGCGCGAATCAGCCCCAGCATTTT
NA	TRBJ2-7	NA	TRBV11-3	CASSPHRVGEQYF	TGTGCCAGCAGCCCACACAGGGTGGGGGAGCAGTACTTC
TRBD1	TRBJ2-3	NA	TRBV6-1	CASSETGGRGQYF	TGTGCCAGCAGTGAAACAGGGGGCCGGGGGCAGTATTTT
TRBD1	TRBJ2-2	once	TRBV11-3	CASSLGRGQGSNTGELFF	TGTGCCAGCAGCTTAGGGCGAGGACAGGGATCGAACACCGGGGAGCTGTTTTTT
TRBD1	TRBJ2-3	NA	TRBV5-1	CASSFKRDSQTDTQYF	TGCGCCAGCAGCTTCAAACGGGACAGCCAAACAGATACGCAGTATTTT
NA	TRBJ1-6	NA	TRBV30	CAWSGGLYNSPLHF	TGTGCCTGGAGTGGAGGACTCTATAATTCACCCCTCCACTTT
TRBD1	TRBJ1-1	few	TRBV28	CASSRGGVGTEAFF	TGTGCCAGCAGTCGAGGGGGCGTCGGCACTGAAGCTTTCTTT
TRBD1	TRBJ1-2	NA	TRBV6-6	CASTLGTGNYGYTF	TGTGCCAGCACCCTTGGGACAGGAAACTATGGCTACACCTTC
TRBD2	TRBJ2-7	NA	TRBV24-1	CATSDDASGSSYEQYF	TGTGCCACCAGTGACGACGCTAGCGGGAGCTCCTACGAGCAGTACTTC
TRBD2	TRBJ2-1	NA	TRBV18	CASSPPQGAGGPREQFF	TGTGCCAGCTCACCACCCCAGGGAGCGGGAGGGCCTAGGGAGCAGTTCTTC
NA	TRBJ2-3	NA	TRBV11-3	CASSRKLAAETDTQYF	TGTGCCAGCAGCCGGAAACTAGCAGCTGAGACAGATACGCAGTATTTT
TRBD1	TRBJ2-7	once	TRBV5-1	CASSRRQGQPSYEQYF	TGCGCCAGCAGCCGAAGACAGGGACAACCATCCTACGAGCAGTACTTC
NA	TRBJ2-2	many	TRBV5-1	CASSLGRYDGELFF	TGCGCCAGCAGCTTGGGCAGGTACGACGGGGAGCTGTTTTTT
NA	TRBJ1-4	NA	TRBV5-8	CASSLSAANEKLFF	TGTGCCAGCAGCTTGAGCGCAGCTAATGAAAAACTGTTTTTT
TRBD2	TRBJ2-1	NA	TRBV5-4	CASSLELAGGSHNEQFF	TGTGCCAGCAGCTTGGAGCTAGCGGGAGGGTCGCACAATGAGCAGTTCTTC